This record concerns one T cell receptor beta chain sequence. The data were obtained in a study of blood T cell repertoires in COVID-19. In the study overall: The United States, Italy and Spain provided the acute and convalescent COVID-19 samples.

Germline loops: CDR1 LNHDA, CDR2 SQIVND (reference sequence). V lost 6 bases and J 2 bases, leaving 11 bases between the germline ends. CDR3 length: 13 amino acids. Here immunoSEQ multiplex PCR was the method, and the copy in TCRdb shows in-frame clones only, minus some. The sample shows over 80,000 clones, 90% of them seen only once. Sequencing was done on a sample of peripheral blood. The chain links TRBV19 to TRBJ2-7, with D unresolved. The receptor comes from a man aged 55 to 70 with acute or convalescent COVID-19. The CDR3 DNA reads TGTGCCAGTAGCCCTACCGCTACCTACGAGCAGTACTTC. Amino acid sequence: CASSPTATYEQYF.